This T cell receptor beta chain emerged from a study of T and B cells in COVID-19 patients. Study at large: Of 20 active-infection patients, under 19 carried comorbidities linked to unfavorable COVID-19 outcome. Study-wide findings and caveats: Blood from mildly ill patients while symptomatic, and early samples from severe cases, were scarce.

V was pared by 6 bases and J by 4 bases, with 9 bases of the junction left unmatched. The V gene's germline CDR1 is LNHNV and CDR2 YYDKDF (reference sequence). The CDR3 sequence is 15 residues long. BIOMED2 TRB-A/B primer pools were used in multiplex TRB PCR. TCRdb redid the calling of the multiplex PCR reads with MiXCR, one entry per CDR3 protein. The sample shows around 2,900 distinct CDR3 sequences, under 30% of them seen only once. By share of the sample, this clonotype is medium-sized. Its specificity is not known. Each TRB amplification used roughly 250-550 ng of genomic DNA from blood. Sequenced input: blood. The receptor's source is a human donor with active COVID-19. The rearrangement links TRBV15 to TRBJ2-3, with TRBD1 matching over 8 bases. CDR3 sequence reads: CATRRDRGSADTQYF. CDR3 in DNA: TGTGCCACCAGGCGCGACAGGGGTTCCGCAGATACGCAGTATTTT.